Here is one TCR beta chain with its context. The clone's antigen remains unknown. No base quality values were provided; no much bigger clone lies one nucleotide off. Reading from cysteine to phenylalanine, the CDR3 counts 12 amino acids. Only the CDR3 region is kept as DNA, spanning 36 bases read in frame from base 1. V is shortened by 9 bases, J by 0 bases, and the region joining them spans 7 bases. The germline V gene sets CDR1 to KGHDR and CDR2 to SFDVKD. The data originate from a study of control samples from healthy donors and cancer patients (dated by TCRdb to between 2020 and 2021). Preparation of the library involved the immunoSEQ multiplex PCR assay. TCRdb provides this immuneACCESS table in a form limited to in-frame rearrangements. Some clones are lacking; in checked studies, under half of them reflect an unresolved V gene, and why the rest are absent is not known. Within this sample are tens of thousands of clones, with 89% of them counted one time only. Under 7.5% of the sample is taken by the ten largest.

This TCR was recovered from a man between 45 and 60 years old in good health. Recombination linked TRBV24-1 to TRBJ1-2; no confident D gene assignment can be made. The specimen was blood. CDR3 reads: CATSDTNYGYTF. The sequenced DNA: TGTGCCACCTCCGACACTAACTATGGCTACACCTTC.